This TCR beta chain was recovered during a study of graft-versus-host responses after intestinal transplantation. The wider study: As for transplant type, recipients had multivisceral, liver-intestinal, or isolated intestinal grafts.

A note on this clone: Its target is not known.

TCRdb's table, derived via immunoSEQ multiplex PCR, lists solely in-frame clones and lacks some. The sample has tens of thousands of clones; approximately 94% are singletons. This CDR3 has 15 residues. V lost 4 bases and J lost 0; bases outside the gene matches: 2. Germline loops: CDR1 SGDLS, CDR2 YYNGEE. The TCR originated in a human donor who received an intestinal transplant. The material sequenced was unstimulated CD8+ T cells sorted from spleen or lymph node cells, taken before intestinal transplant. The V and J genes are TRBV9 and TRBJ2-1, with 9 bases identical to TRBD2. This CDR3 reads CASSLAGSSYNEQFF. CDR3 DNA sequence: TGTGCCAGCAGCCTAGCGGGGAGCTCCTACAATGAGCAGTTCTTC.